Listed below are T cell receptor beta chains from one sample, sequenced in a study of blood T cell repertoires in COVID-19. This table comes from immunoSEQ multiplex PCR, and its TCRdb copy is limited to in-frame clones, with some not included. The data show some 190,000 clones, about 80% seen once. Source material: peripheral blood. The receptors shown here come from a woman aged 45-60 years with active or convalescent COVID-19. CDR3s include the opening cysteine and the closing phenylalanine or tryptophan. The order of the fields is J gene, V gene, D gene, clone size, CDR3 DNA, CDR3 protein. The D gene is left open where the match is weak. Some rows mark clone size as missing; the rest say once, few, many or name a class of expanded clone.

TRBJ2-1	TRBV5-6	TRBD2	once	TGTGCCAGCAGCTCAAGCCTGACTAGCGGCTCCTACAATGAGCAGTTCTTC	CASSSSLTSGSYNEQFF
TRBJ2-3	TRBV19	-	-	TGTGCCAGTAGTACAGGGGTAGGCACAGATACGCAGTATTTT	CASSTGVGTDTQYF
TRBJ2-7	TRBV7-6	-	-	TGTGCCAGCAGCCGGCGTGACAGCGCGATGTCCTACGAGCAGTACTTC	CASSRRDSAMSYEQYF
TRBJ1-5	TRBV19	-	-	TGTGCCAGTAGTACCCCGCAGTATAGCAATCAGCCCCAGCATTTT	CASSTPQYSNQPQHF
TRBJ1-2	TRBV24-1	-	-	TGTGCCACCAGTGACACCACAGGGTTCGGCTACACCTTC	CATSDTTGFGYTF
TRBJ1-2	TRBV7-9	TRBD1	-	TGTGCCAGCAGCCCTCTGGGACAGGGAAGGAACTATGGCTACACCTTC	CASSPLGQGRNYGYTF
TRBJ2-2	TRBV7-2	TRBD1	-	TGTGCCAGCAGCTTAGAGGGGGCTCGAAACACCGGGGAGCTGTTTTTT	CASSLEGARNTGELFF
TRBJ2-3	TRBV19	-	-	TGTGCCAGTAGTCGCGAGAGGAGAGGGAGCCCCGGGTTCGGCACAGATACGCAGTATTTT	CASSRERRGSPGFGTDTQYF
TRBJ1-1	TRBV6-5	-	-	TGTGCCAGCAGTTACTCGATAAGAGCAAACACTGAAGCTTTCTTT	CASSYSIRANTEAFF
TRBJ1-6	TRBV5-1	TRBD1	-	TGCGCCAGCAGCTCAGGACAGGGGAATAATTCACCCCTCCACTTT	CASSSGQGNNSPLHF
TRBJ1-2	TRBV7-9	-	-	TGTGCCAGCAGCCCTATACAGGGCAATGGCTACACCTTC	CASSPIQGNGYTF
TRBJ1-5	TRBV28	-	-	TGTGCCAGCAGTGCCGACGGGAATCAGCCCCAGCATTTT	CASSADGNQPQHF
TRBJ2-6	TRBV5-1	-	-	TGCGCCAGCAGGTCGTACTTCTCTGGGGCCAACGTCCTGACTTTC	CASRSYFSGANVLTF
TRBJ1-2	TRBV7-2	TRBD1	few	TGTGCCAGCAGCACTACAGGGGGCTGGGGCTACACCTTC	CASSTTGGWGYTF
TRBJ2-1	TRBV9	TRBD2	-	TGTGCCAGCAGCGTAGGGGTTGGTAGCGGGTCATACAATGAGCAGTTCTTC	CASSVGVGSGSYNEQFF
TRBJ1-5	TRBV6-5	TRBD1	many	TGTGCCAGCTCTCAACGTCGGGACAGCTCATCCCAGCATTTT	CASSQRRDSSSQHF
TRBJ2-6	TRBV7-2	TRBD1	-	TGTGCCAGCAGCTCAAATCCGGGACAGGTTCTCTCTGGGGCCAACGTCCTGACTTTC	CASSSNPGQVLSGANVLTF
TRBJ1-6	TRBV28	-	-	TGTGCCAGCAGTTTGGGAGGACGGATAAATTCACCCCTCCACTTT	CASSLGGRINSPLHF
TRBJ2-5	TRBV4-2	-	-	TGTGCCAGCAGCCTTGGACTACAGGTGGAGACCCAGTACTTC	CASSLGLQVETQYF
TRBJ1-2	TRBV7-8	TRBD1	-	TGTGCCAGCAGCTTAAGGGGTGGGACAGAGATAAGTTCTAACTATGGCTACACCTTC	CASSLRGGTEISSNYGYTF
TRBJ2-2	TRBV7-2	TRBD2	-	TGTGCCAGCAGCCCGTGGACTAGCGGGAGAGGTGGGGAGCTGTTTTTT	CASSPWTSGRGGELFF
TRBJ2-1	TRBV30	TRBD2	-	TGTGCCTGGAGTGTGGGACTAGCGGCCTACAATGAGCAGTTCTTC	CAWSVGLAAYNEQFF
TRBJ2-1	TRBV4-3	TRBD2	-	TGCGCCAGCAGCCAAGATGGGGGGGACAATGAGCAGTTCTTC	CASSQDGGDNEQFF
TRBJ1-1	TRBV2	-	-	TGTGCCAGCAGCGACAGGTTTTTGAACACTGAAGCTTTCTTT	CASSDRFLNTEAFF
TRBJ2-2	TRBV7-2	TRBD2	-	TGTGCCAGCAGCCCAGGACTAGCGGGGATCACCGGGGAGCTGTTTTTT	CASSPGLAGITGELFF
TRBJ1-2	TRBV28	-	-	TGTGCCAGCAGTTTCGACGGGGGATCTAACTATGGCTACACCTTC	CASSFDGGSNYGYTF
TRBJ2-7	TRBV4-3	TRBD2	once	TGCGCCAGCAGCCAAGGAATTTTTGGGAGGGACGAGCAGTACTTC	CASSQGIFGRDEQYF
TRBJ2-6	TRBV7-2	TRBD1	-	TGTGCCAGCAGCAAGGGGACAGGGATCGGGGCCAACGTCCTGACTTTC	CASSKGTGIGANVLTF
TRBJ1-4	TRBV2	-	-	TGTGCCAGCAGTCTTACCAGGGGAACTAATGAAAAACTGTTTTTT	CASSLTRGTNEKLFF
TRBJ2-1	TRBV2	-	-	TGTGCCAGCAGTGACCAAAACAATGAGCAGTTCTTC	CASSDQNNEQFF
TRBJ2-1	TRBV19	-	few	TGTGCCAGTCGGGGGGCCAAGGGCCATGAGCAGTTCTTC	CASRGAKGHEQFF
TRBJ1-2	TRBV7-9	-	-	TGTGCCAGCAGCTTAGCTGGGCTGACGACTAACTATGGCTACACCTTC	CASSLAGLTTNYGYTF
TRBJ2-7	TRBV30	TRBD1	-	TGTGCCTGGAGCCGGGACAGACATAGCTCCTACGAGCAGTACTTC	CAWSRDRHSSYEQYF
TRBJ2-2	TRBV7-6	TRBD2	-	TGTGCCAGCAGCCTCCACCGACTAGCGGGAAGTAGGGGCAAGCCCGGGGAGCTGTTTTTT	CASSLHRLAGSRGKPGELFF
TRBJ2-3	TRBV7-2	-	-	TGTGCCAGCAGCTTAAACCACGACATCAGCACAGATACGCAGTATTTT	CASSLNHDISTDTQYF